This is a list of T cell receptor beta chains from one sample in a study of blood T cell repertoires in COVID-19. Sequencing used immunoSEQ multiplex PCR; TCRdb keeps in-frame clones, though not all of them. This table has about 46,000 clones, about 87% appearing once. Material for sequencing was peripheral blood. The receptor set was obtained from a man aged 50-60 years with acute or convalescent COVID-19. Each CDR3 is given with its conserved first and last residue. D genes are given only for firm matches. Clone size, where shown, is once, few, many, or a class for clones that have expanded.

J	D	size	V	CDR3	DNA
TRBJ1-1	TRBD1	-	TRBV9	CASSSPGQGQGNTEAFF	TGTGCCAGCAGCTCGCCGGGACAGGGTCAAGGAAACACTGAAGCTTTCTTT
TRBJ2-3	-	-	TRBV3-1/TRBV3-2	CASSARGGTDTQYF	TGTGCCAGCAGCGCCAGGGGTGGTACAGATACGCAGTATTTT
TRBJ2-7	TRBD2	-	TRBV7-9	CASSLTSGYEQYF	TGTGCCAGCAGCTTAACTAGCGGCTACGAGCAGTACTTC
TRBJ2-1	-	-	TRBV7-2	CASSIQGTYNEQFF	TGTGCCAGCAGCATCCAGGGGACCTACAATGAGCAGTTCTTC
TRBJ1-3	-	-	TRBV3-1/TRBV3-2	CASSQYRAGNTIYF	TGTGCCAGCAGCCAATACAGGGCTGGAAACACCATATATTTT
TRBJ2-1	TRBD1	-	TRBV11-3	CASSLDRGEHNEQFF	TGTGCCAGCAGCCTCGACAGGGGAGAACACAATGAGCAGTTCTTC
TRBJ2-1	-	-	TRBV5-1	CASSPGLLNNEQFF	TGCGCCAGCAGCCCTGGACTACTTAACAATGAGCAGTTCTTC
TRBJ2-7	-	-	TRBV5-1	CASSKDSNSEQYF	TGCGCCAGCAGCAAGGACAGCAATAGCGAGCAGTACTTC
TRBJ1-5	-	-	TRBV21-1	CASSSQHRGNQPQHF	TGTGCCAGCAGCTCCCAGCACAGGGGCAATCAGCCCCAGCATTTT
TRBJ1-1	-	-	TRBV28	CASSPRSRSEAFF	TGTGCCAGCAGTCCCCGATCTAGGTCTGAAGCTTTCTTT
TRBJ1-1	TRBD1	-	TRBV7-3	CASSLGGQGSLGAFF	TGTGCCAGCAGCCTAGGGGGACAGGGAAGCCTAGGAGCTTTCTTT
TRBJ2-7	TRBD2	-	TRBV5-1	CASSGAGGRGSYEQYF	TGCGCCAGCAGCGGGGCCGGTGGGCGGGGGTCGTACGAGCAGTACTTC
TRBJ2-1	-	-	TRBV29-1	CSVDAVGLSSYNEQFF	TGCAGCGTTGATGCGGTGGGGCTGAGCTCCTACAATGAGCAGTTCTTC
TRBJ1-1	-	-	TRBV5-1	CASSWWSGDTEAFF	TGCGCCAGCAGCTGGTGGTCGGGGGACACTGAAGCTTTCTTT
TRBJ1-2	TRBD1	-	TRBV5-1	CASSALDTGENGYTF	TGCGCCAGCAGCGCCCTGGACACAGGGGAAAATGGCTACACCTTC
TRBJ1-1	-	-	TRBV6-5	CASTSPAGTEAFF	TGTGCCAGCACATCCCCTGCGGGCACTGAAGCTTTCTTT
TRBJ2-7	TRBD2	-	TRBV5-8	CASSLESGRGYEQYF	TGTGCCAGCAGCTTGGAGAGCGGGAGAGGCTACGAGCAGTACTTC
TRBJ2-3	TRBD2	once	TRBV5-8	CASSRSGGAGDTQYF	TGTGCCAGCAGCCGGAGCGGGGGGGCTGGAGATACGCAGTATTTT
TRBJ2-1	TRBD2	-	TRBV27	CASSLGTSEFYNEQFF	TGTGCCAGCAGTTTGGGGACTAGCGAGTTTTACAATGAGCAGTTCTTC
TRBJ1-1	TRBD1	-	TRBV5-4	CASSFRDRVFYF	TGTGCCAGCAGCTTCCGGGACAGGGTTTTCTACTTT
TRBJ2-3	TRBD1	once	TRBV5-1	CASSSGQEADTQYF	TGCGCCAGCAGCTCGGGACAGGAGGCGGATACGCAGTATTTT
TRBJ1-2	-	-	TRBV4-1	CASSQENYGYTF	TGCGCCAGCAGCCAGGAGAACTATGGCTACACCTTC
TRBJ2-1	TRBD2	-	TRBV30	CAWSRAGVSYNEQFF	TGTGCCTGGAGCAGAGCGGGAGTGAGTTACAATGAGCAGTTCTTC
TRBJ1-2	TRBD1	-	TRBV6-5	CASSKTGVGGYTF	TGTGCCAGCAGTAAGACAGGGGTGGGTGGCTACACCTTC
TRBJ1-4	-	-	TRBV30	CAWSDTGSSNEKLFF	TGTGCCTGGAGTGACACAGGGTCCTCTAATGAAAAACTGTTTTTT
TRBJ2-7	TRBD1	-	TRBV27	CASRNLGQGAYEQYF	TGTGCCAGCAGAAACCTCGGACAGGGGGCCTACGAGCAGTACTTC
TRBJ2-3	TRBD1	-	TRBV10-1	CASSESKTGDKRDTQYF	TGCGCCAGCAGTGAGTCTAAAACAGGGGATAAGAGAGATACGCAGTATTTT
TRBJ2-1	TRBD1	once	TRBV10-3	CAISGTDYNEQFF	TGTGCCATCAGCGGGACAGACTACAATGAGCAGTTCTTC
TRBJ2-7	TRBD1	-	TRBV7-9	CASSLGAGGLYEQYF	TGTGCCAGCAGCCTCGGGGCAGGGGGCCTGTACGAGCAGTACTTC
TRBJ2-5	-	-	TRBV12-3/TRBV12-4	CASSSFVQETQYF	TGTGCCAGCAGTTCTTTTGTACAAGAGACCCAGTACTTC
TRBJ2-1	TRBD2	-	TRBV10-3	CAISATTSGQYNEQFF	TGTGCCATCAGTGCCACGACTAGCGGGCAATACAATGAGCAGTTCTTC
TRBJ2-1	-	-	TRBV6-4	CASSAITGPGGLLF	TGTGCCAGCAGTGCCATTACAGGGCCCGGTGGGTTGCTCTTC
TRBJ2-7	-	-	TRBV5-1	CASSLLASRGYEQYF	TGCGCCAGCAGCTTATTAGCGAGTCGGGGCTACGAGCAGTACTTC
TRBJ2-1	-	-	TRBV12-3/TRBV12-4	CASGASVRFF	TGTGCCAGCGGGGCGTCCGTCAGGTTCTTC
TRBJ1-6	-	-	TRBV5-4	CASSLGPNSPLHF	TGTGCCAGCAGCTTGGGGCCTAATTCACCCCTCCACTTT
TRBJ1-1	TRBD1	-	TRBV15	CATSRESTGRTEAFF	TGTGCCACCAGCAGAGAATCGACAGGGCGCACTGAAGCTTTCTTT
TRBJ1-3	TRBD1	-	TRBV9	CASRGQFSGNTIYF	TGTGCCAGCAGGGGACAGTTCTCTGGAAACACCATATATTTT
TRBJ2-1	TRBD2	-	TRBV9	CASSVDLPGTRYNEQFF	TGTGCCAGCAGCGTAGACCTTCCAGGGACTAGATACAATGAGCAGTTCTTC
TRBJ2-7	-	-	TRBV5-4	CASSPGVSYEQYF	TGTGCCAGCAGCCCAGGGGTCTCCTACGAGCAGTACTTC
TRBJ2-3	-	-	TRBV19	CASSIGQAPTDTQYF	TGTGCCAGTAGTATAGGGCAGGCTCCCACAGATACGCAGTATTTT
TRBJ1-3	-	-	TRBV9	CASSEYRNTIYF	TGTGCCAGCAGCGAATACAGAAACACCATATATTTT
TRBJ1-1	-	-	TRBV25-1	CASDDGDTNTEAFF	TGTGCCAGCGATGACGGGGACACGAACACTGAAGCTTTCTTT
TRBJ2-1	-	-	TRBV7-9	CASSPLRTDRSYNEQFF	TGTGCCAGCAGCCCACTCCGGACAGACAGGTCCTACAATGAGCAGTTCTTC
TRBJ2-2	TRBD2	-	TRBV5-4	CASSLLAGPNTGELFF	TGTGCCAGCAGCCTCCTAGCGGGGCCGAACACCGGGGAGCTGTTTTTT
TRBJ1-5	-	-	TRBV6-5	CASRFVSGQPQHF	TGTGCCAGCCGGTTCGTGTCGGGGCAGCCCCAGCATTTT
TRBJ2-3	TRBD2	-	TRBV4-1	CASSQDLVLAGGFSTDTQYF	TGCGCCAGCAGCCAAGATTTGGTACTAGCGGGAGGCTTTAGCACAGATACGCAGTATTTT
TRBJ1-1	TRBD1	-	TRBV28	CASSRGQGNTEAFF	TGTGCCAGCAGTCGAGGACAGGGGAACACTGAAGCTTTCTTT
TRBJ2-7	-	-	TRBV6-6	CASSYIIGRGHEQYF	TGTGCCAGCAGTTACATCATTGGCAGGGGACACGAGCAGTACTTC
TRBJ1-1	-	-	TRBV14	CASSQDYQTEAFF	TGTGCCAGCAGCCAAGATTATCAGACAGAAGCTTTCTTT
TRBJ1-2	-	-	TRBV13	CASSSRQFVYGYTF	TGTGCCAGCAGCTCCAGACAGTTTGTCTATGGCTACACCTTC
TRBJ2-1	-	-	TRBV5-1	CASSLEGENSYNEQFF	TGCGCCAGCAGCTTGGAGGGGGAGAACTCCTACAATGAGCAGTTCTTC
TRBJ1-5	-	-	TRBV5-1	CASSLASNQPQHF	TGCGCCAGCAGTCTGGCCAGCAATCAGCCCCAGCATTTT
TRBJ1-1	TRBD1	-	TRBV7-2	CASSLTGGGNTEAFF	TGTGCCAGCAGCCTGACAGGGGGCGGAAACACTGAAGCTTTCTTT
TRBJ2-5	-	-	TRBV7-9	CASSTLRETQYF	TGTGCCAGCAGCACTCTCCGGGAGACCCAGTACTTC
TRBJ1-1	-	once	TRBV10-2	CASRKGVGTEAFF	TGCGCCAGCAGAAAGGGGGTTGGCACTGAAGCTTTCTTT
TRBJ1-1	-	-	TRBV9	CASSVVGDQNTEAFF	TGTGCCAGCAGCGTAGTAGGGGATCAGAACACTGAAGCTTTCTTT
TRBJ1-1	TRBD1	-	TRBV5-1	CASSPGQSAEAFF	TGCGCCAGCAGCCCGGGACAGTCGGCTGAAGCTTTCTTT
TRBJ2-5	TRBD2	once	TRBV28	CASSLPGLADQETQYF	TGTGCCAGCAGTTTACCAGGACTAGCGGACCAAGAGACCCAGTACTTC
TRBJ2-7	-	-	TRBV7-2	CASSKGGHRVVPYEQYF	TGTGCCAGCAGCAAAGGTGGACACAGGGTAGTTCCCTACGAGCAGTACTTC